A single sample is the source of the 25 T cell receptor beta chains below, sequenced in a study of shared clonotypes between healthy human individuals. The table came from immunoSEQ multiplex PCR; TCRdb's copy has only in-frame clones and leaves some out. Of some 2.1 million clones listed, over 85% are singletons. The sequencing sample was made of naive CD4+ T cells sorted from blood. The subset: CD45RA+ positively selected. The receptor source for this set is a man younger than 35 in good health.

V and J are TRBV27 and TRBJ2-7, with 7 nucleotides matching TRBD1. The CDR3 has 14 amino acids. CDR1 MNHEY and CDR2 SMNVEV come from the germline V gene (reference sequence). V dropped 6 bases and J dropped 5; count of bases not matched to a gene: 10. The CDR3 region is CASSQTGLVNEQYF. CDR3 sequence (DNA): TGTGCCAGCAGCCAGACAGGGCTGGTAAACGAGCAGTACTTC.

The CDR3 nucleotides read TGTGCCAGCAGCCAACCCCCTACGCAAGAGACCCAGTACTTC. Translating it yields CASSQPPTQETQYF. This sequence joins TRBV7-2 and TRBJ2-5; D is unresolved. The CDR3 totals 14 residues. Trimming shortened V by 5 bases and J by 2 bases, and 12 bases separated the two germline ends. Germline values: CDR1 SGHTA, CDR2 FQGNSA.

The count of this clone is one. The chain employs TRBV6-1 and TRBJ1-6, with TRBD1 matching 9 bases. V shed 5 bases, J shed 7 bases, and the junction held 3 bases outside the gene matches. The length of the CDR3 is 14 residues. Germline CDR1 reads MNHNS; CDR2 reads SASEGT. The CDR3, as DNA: TGTGCCAGCAGTAAAGGACAGGGGAATTCACCCCTCCACTTT. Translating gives CASSKGQGNSPLHF.

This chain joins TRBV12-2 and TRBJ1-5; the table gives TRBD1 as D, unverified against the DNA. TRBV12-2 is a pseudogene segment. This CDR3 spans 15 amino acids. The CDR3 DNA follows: TGTGCAAGTCGCCGACAGGGGGTTAGCAATCAGCCCCAGCATTTT. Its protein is CASRRQGVSNQPQHF.

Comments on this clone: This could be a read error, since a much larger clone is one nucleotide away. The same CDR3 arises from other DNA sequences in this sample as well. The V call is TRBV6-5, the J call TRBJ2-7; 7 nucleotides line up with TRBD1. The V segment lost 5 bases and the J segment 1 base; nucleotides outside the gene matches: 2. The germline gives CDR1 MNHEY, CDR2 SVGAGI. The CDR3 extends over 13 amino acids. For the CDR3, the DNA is TGTGCCAGCAGTCGGGGACAGTCCTACGAGCAGTACTTC. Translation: CASSRGQSYEQYF.

The CDR3 here is CASSRRLEGLYNEQFF. CDR3 DNA: TGTGCCAGCTCACGAAGACTAGAAGGTCTCTACAATGAGCAGTTCTTC. The chain combines TRBV18 with TRBJ2-1, with D perhaps matching TRBD2 (6 bases). Germline CDR1 reads KGHSH; CDR2 reads LQKENI. Trimming removed 4 bases from V and 3 bases from J, with 16 bases in between. The CDR3 runs to 16 residues.

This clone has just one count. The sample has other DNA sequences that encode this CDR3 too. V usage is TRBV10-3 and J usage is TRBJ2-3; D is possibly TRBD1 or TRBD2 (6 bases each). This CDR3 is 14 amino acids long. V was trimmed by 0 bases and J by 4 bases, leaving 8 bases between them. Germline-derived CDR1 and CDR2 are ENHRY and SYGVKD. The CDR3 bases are TGTGCCATCAGTGAGTCGGGGGGCCCAGATACGCAGTATTTT. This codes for CAISESGGPDTQYF.

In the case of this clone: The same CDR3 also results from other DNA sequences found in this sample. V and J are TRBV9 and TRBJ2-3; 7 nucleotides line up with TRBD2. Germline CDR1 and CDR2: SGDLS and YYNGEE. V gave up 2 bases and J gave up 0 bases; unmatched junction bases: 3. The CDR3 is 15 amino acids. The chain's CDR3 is CASSVASGSTDTQYF. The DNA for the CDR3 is TGTGCCAGCAGCGTGGCTAGCGGCAGCACAGATACGCAGTATTTT.

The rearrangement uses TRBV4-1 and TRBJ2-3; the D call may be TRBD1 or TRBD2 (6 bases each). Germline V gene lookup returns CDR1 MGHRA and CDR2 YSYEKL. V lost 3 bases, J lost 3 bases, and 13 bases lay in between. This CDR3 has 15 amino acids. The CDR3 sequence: CASSHFGGGTDTQYF. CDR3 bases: TGCGCCAGCAGCCATTTCGGAGGGGGTACAGATACGCAGTATTTT.

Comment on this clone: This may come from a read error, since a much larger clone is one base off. This CDR3 is CASRPGQGNYGYTF. The CDR3 region has the DNA TGTGCCAGCAGGCCGGGACAGGGGAACTATGGCTACACCTTC. The V call is TRBV6-6, the J call TRBJ1-2; 10 bases match TRBD1. This CDR3 region has 14 residues. Germline loops: CDR1 MNHNY, CDR2 SVGAGI (reference sequence). J gave up 2 bases and V 6 bases, and 3 bases lay outside the gene matches.

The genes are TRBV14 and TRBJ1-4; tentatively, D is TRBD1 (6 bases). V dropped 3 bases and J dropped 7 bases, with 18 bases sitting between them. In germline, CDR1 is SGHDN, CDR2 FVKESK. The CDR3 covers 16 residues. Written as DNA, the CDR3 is TGTGCCAGCAGCCAGCTTCAGGGGAAGGGAGGTGAAAAACTGTTTTTT. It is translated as CASSQLQGKGGEKLFF.

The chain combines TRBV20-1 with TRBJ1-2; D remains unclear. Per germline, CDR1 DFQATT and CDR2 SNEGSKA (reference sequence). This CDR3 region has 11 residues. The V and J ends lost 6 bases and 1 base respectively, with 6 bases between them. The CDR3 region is CSAAHNYGYTF. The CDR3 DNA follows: TGCAGTGCAGCTCATAACTATGGCTACACCTTC.

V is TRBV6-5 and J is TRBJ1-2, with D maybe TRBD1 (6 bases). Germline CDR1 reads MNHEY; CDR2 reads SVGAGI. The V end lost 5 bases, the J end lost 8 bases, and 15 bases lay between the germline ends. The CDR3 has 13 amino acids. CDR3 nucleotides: TGTGCCAGCAGTAAGACAGGTTCCGGAGGCTACACCTTC. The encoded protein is CASSKTGSGGYTF.

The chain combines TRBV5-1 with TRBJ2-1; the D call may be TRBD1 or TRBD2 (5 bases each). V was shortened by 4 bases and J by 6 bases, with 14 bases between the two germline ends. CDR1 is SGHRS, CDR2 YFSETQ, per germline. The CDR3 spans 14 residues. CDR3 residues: CASSPPGTTNEQFF. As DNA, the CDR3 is TGCGCCAGCAGCCCACCCGGGACCACCAATGAGCAGTTCTTC.

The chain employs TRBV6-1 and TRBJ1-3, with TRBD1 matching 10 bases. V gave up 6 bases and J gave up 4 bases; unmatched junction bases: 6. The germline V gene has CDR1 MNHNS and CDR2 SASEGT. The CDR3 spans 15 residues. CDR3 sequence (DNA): TGTGCCAGCAGGACAGGGGGCGCGAAAGGAAACACCATATATTTT. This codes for CASRTGGAKGNTIYF.

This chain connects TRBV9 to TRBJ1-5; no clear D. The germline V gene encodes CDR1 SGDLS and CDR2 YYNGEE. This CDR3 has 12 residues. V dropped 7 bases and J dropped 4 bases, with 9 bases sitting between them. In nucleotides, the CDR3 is TGTGCCAGCGGGGTGGAAAATCAGCCCCAGCATTTT. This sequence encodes CASGVENQPQHF. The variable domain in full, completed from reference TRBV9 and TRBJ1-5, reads DSGVTQTPKHLITATGQRVTLRCSPRSGDLSVYWYQQSLDQGLQFLIQYYNGEERAKGNILERFSAQQFPDLHSELNLSSLELGDSALYFCASGVENQPQHFGDGTRLSIL.

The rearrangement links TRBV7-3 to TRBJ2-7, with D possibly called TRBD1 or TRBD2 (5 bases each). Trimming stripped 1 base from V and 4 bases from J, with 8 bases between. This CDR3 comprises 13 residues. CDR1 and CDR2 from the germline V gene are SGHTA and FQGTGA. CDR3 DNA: TGTGCCAGCAGCTTAAATGGGGGATACGAGCAGTACTTC. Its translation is CASSLNGGYEQYF.

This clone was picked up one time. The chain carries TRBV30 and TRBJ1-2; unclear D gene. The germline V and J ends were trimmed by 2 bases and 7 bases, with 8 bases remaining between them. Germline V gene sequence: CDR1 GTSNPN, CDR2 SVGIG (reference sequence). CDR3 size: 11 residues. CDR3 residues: CAWSPQRGYTF. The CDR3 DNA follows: TGTGCCTGGAGTCCCCAGCGTGGCTACACCTTC.

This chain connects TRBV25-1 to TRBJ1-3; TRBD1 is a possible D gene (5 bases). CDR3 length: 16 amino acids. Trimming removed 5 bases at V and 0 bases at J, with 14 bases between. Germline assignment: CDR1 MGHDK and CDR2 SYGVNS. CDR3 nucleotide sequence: TGTGCCAGCAGTCCCGGGGGATTAGCCTCTGGAAACACCATATATTTT. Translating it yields CASSPGGLASGNTIYF.

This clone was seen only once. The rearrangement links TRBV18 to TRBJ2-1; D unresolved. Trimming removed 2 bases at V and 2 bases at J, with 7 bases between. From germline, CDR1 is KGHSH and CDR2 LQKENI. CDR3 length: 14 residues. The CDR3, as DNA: TGTGCCAGCTCACCAGGTTTAACCTACAATGAGCAGTTCTTC. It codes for CASSPGLTYNEQFF.

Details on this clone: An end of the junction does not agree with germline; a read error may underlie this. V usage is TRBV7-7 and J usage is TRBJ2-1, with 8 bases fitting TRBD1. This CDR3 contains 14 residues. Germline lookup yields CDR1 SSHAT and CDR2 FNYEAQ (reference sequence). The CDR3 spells CASSSGTGYNEQFF. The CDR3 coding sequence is TGTGCTAGCAGCTCCGGGACAGGATACAATGAGCAGTTCTTC.

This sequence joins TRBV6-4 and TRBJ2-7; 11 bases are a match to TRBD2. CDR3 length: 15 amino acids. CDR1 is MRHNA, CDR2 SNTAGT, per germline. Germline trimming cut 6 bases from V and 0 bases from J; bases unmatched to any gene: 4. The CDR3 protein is CASRVGLAASYEQYF. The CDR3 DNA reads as TGTGCCAGCAGGGTGGGACTAGCGGCCTCCTACGAGCAGTACTTC.

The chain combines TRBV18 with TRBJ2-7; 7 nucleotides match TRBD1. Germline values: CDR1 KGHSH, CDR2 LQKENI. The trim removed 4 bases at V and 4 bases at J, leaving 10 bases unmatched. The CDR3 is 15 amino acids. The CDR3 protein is CASSQNRGLLYEQYF. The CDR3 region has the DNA TGTGCCAGCTCACAAAACAGGGGTTTGCTATACGAGCAGTACTTC.

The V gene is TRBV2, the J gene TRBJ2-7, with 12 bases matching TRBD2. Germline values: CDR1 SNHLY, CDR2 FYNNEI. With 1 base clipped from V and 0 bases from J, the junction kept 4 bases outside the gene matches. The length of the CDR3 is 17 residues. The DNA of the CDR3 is TGTGCCAGCAGTGAAGTGGCTAGCGGGAGGGCCTCCTACGAGCAGTACTTC. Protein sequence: CASSEVASGRASYEQYF.

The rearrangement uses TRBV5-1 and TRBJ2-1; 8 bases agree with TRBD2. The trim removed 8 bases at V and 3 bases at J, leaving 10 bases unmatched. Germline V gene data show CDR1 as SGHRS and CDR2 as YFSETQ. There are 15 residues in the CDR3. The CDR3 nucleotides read TGCGCCAGTACCGCGGGGGGCCGACACTACAATGAGCAGTTCTTC. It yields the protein CASTAGGRHYNEQFF.